Below, one T cell receptor (beta chain) is given with its context. Its target is unknown. These data are taken from a study of cytomegalovirus exposure and HLA in healthy donors. Overall study: A later analysis reported the same platform for the 120 validation repertoires and the 650 to 750 first-cohort repertoires.

While the first cohort had hundreds of subjects, the donors belonged to the separate validation cohort of 100 to 150 subjects. Study-level points and caveats: Listed as cytomegalovirus-associated were 150 or so TCR beta chains. According to a later analysis, TCR clusters from the first cohort tended to co-occur in the 110 or so validation repertoires.

The data were produced by immunoSEQ multiplex PCR, yet TCRdb's version contains in-frame clones alone and is incomplete. The table lists 220,000 or so clones, about nine tenths of them singletons. The TCR was taken from a woman younger than 30 in good health and CMV-seropositive. Sample: PBMCs.

The CDR3 coding sequence is TGCACGGGGCAGGGGGACAATGAGCAGTTCTTC. Residues: CTGQGDNEQFF. The chain couples TRBV20-1 to TRBJ2-1; 7 positions match TRBD1. The V gene's germline CDR1 is DFQATT and CDR2 SNEGSKA (reference sequence). This CDR3 is 11 amino acids long.